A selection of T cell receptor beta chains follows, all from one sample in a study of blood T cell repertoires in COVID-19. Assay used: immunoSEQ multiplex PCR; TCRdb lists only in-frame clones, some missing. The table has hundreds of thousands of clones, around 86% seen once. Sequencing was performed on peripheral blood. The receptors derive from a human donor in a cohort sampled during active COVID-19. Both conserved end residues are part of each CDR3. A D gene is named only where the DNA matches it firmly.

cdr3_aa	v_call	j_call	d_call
CATGTAYNSPLHF	TRBV27	TRBJ1-6	TRBD1
CASSPRPWTSGRAGELFF	TRBV9	TRBJ2-2	TRBD2
CASSDHPGQPPYQPQHF	TRBV9	TRBJ1-5	.
CASSRNSGGEKLFF	TRBV18	TRBJ1-4	.
CASSFTAGYYNEQFF	TRBV5-1	TRBJ2-1	.
CASSPQATSNQPQHF	TRBV19	TRBJ1-5	.
CASSWWGSGLAKNEQFF	TRBV11-2	TRBJ2-1	.
CATSDYFVNEQFF	TRBV24-1	TRBJ2-1	.
CASSVLGGTWDEQFF	TRBV9	TRBJ2-1	.
CASSQVGGHSGNTIYF	TRBV4-3	TRBJ1-3	.
CASSSGWIGQETQYF	TRBV7-9	TRBJ2-5	.
CASSEAIYTGELFF	TRBV2	TRBJ2-2	.
CASNKEGGNSPLHF	TRBV7-2	TRBJ1-6	.
CASGRKGATYEQYF	TRBV6-5	TRBJ2-7	TRBD1
CASLQGGPMRQFF	TRBV6-1	TRBJ2-1	.
CASSPGLLHNEQFF	TRBV19	TRBJ2-1	.
CASSFPGTGGDEQFF	TRBV28	TRBJ2-1	TRBD1
CASSSGLVTDTQYF	TRBV6-5	TRBJ2-3	TRBD2
CASSGLAGYNEQFF	TRBV27	TRBJ2-1	TRBD2
CARRAGGGTSGDHYNEQFF	TRBV9	TRBJ2-1	TRBD2
CASSYGQGARTEAFF	TRBV4-1	TRBJ1-1	TRBD1
CASSQDMGTGRGGYTF	TRBV4-1	TRBJ1-2	TRBD1
CASSSLTSSSGQTQYF	TRBV5-1	TRBJ2-5	.
CASSLNSGRAINTGELFF	TRBV13	TRBJ2-2	TRBD2
CASSFSRAGGRGYSYEQYF	TRBV28	TRBJ2-7	TRBD2
CASTFAGGNQPQHF	TRBV19	TRBJ1-5	TRBD1
CASSETGGKHF	TRBV2	TRBJ2-5	TRBD1
CASSRTGGANSPLHF	TRBV7-2	TRBJ1-6	TRBD1
CASSPGGAPGELFF	TRBV3-1/TRBV3-2	TRBJ2-2	TRBD1
CASSPTGTIENF	TRBV5-8	TRBJ2-5	TRBD2
CASSRDSGTDTQYF	TRBV5-4	TRBJ2-3	TRBD1
CASSSASGRTDTQYF	TRBV7-6	TRBJ2-3	.
CASSPRRGNQPQHF	TRBV28	TRBJ1-5	.
CAISEFLSGRMGQKTQYF	TRBV10-3	TRBJ2-5	TRBD2
CASSPDRMKGGYTF	TRBV27	TRBJ1-2	.
CASSSATNEKLFF	TRBV5-6	TRBJ1-4	.
CASRPSGVTEAFF	TRBV6-5	TRBJ1-1	.
CASSTPGTSGRSSYNEQFF	TRBV5-1	TRBJ2-1	TRBD2
CASSLSRVGNNEKLFF	TRBV7-8	TRBJ1-4	.